The source of this T cell receptor beta chain is a study of cytomegalovirus exposure and HLA in healthy donors. The PCR contained 60 Vbeta and 13 Jbeta primers. Clones were sequenced by immunoSEQ multiplex PCR, and TCRdb holds only the in-frame ones, with some missing. In the table there are more than 150,000 clones, roughly 85% of which are singletons. Germline V gene sequence: CDR1 SGHDT, CDR2 YYEEEE. V trimming: 0 bases; J trimming: 6 bases; junction bases outside the gene matches: 12. This CDR3 contains 17 residues. The receptor comes from a man in his fifties in good health and CMV-seropositive. V gene TRBV5-6 combines with J gene TRBJ2-3, with 8 positions matching TRBD2. Sequenced: PBMCs. The CDR3 DNA reads TGTGCCAGCAGCTTGGGGCTGGCGGGGGGATTTGGCGATACGCAGTATTTT. Residues: CASSLGLAGGFGDTQYF.